This note documents a single TCR beta chain sequence. The data belong to a study of preoperative IRX-2 immunotherapy in early breast cancer. TCRdb's copy holds only in-frame clones and misses some; the assay was immunoSEQ multiplex PCR. Altogether 1,400 to 1,500 clones are present, 64% being singletons, with the ten largest covering more than 9%. V was clipped by 6 bases and J by 9 bases, with 17 bases between them. The germline CDR1 and CDR2 sequences are MNHGY and SAAAGT. The CDR3 runs to 13 residues. Treatment given: preoperative locoregional IRX-2 cytokine immunotherapy. This phase Ib study tested locoregional IRX-2 cytokine immunotherapy given before surgery.

This specimen consisted of tumor tissue, obtained before IRX-2 immunotherapy. This rearrangement joins TRBV6-8 to TRBJ2-5; D is possibly TRBD2 (5 bases). This TCR was recovered from a human donor with breast cancer. CDR3 amino acids: CASRAGFTRAQYF. CDR3 nucleotide sequence: TGTGCCAGCAGGGCGGGCTTCACTAGGGCCCAGTACTTC.